The 3 T cell receptor beta chains below come from one sample, sequenced in a study of T and B cells in COVID-19 patients. TRB rearrangements were amplified by multiplex PCR with BIOMED2 TRB-A/B primers. TCRdb called the multiplex PCR reads again in MiXCR, with one record for every CDR3 protein. The sample has 15,000 to 20,000 distinct CDR3 sequences; approximately 37% are singletons. Each TRB amplification used about 220-500 ng of genomic DNA from blood. Sample: blood. The receptor source for this set is a human donor with active COVID-19.

This sequence joins TRBV7-6 and TRBJ2-3; D possibly corresponds to TRBD1 (6 bases). V lost 5 bases, J lost 0 bases, and 12 bases lay in between. The CDR3 is 15 amino acids. Germline-derived CDR1 and CDR2 are SGHVS and FNYEAQ. The CDR3 is CASSQQGHSTDTQYF. In DNA form, the CDR3 reads TGTGCCAGCAGCCAACAGGGCCACAGCACAGATACGCAGTATTTT.

The genes are TRBV12-3 or TRBV12-4 and TRBJ2-1, with D unresolved. V lost 8 bases to trimming and J lost 3 bases, with 2 bases between them. CDR3 size: 10 residues. The CDR3 is CASGYNEQFF. The CDR3 DNA reads as TGTGCCAGCGGCTACAATGAGCAGTTCTTC.

The V gene is TRBV6-5, the J gene TRBJ2-7; 9 bases line up with TRBD1. Germline CDR1 MNHEY, CDR2 SVGAGI. V shed 5 bases and J 9 bases; nucleotides not matched to a gene: 8. The CDR3 runs to 13 residues. The DNA for the CDR3 is TGTGCCAGCAGTGAACGTGGGACAGGGCGGCAGTACTTC. This encodes CASSERGTGRQYF.